This entry features one T cell receptor beta chain sequence. Its cognate antigen is unknown. TCRdb reanalysed the RT-PCR reads using MiXCR and keeps one entry per CDR3 protein. The top ten hold about 12% of the sample, which has around 500,000 distinct CDR3 sequences, approximately 11% seen once. The data are from a study of response to subunit inactivated influenza vaccine. Study conclusions and caveats: Authors suggested few new T cells are recruited by each seasonal influenza vaccination.

The CDR3 has 17 amino acids. Germline loops: CDR1 KGHDR, CDR2 SFDVKD. With 4 bases clipped from V and 2 bases from J, the junction kept 8 bases outside the gene matches. The chain uses TRBV24-1 and TRBJ2-1; 9 bases align to TRBD2. The sequence was obtained from a man aged 50 to 59 who received an inactivated influenza vaccine. The sequencing here drew on PBMCs from blood, taken more than 35 days after vaccination. Here the CDR3 reads CATSDPVAGAPYNEQFF. The CDR3 DNA is TGTGCCACCAGTGACCCAGTAGCGGGAGCTCCCTACAATGAGCAGTTCTTC.